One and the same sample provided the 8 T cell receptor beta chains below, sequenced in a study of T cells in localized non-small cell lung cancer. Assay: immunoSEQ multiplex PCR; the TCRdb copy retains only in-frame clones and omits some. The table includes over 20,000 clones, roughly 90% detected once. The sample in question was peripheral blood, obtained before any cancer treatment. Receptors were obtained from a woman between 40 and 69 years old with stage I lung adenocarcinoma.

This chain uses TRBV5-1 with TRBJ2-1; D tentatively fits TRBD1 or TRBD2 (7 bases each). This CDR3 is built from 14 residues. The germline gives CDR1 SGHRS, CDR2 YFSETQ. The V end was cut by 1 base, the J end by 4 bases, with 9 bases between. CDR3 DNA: TGCGCCAGCAGCTTGCAGGGGGGGTACAATGAGCAGTTCTTC. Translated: CASSLQGGYNEQFF.

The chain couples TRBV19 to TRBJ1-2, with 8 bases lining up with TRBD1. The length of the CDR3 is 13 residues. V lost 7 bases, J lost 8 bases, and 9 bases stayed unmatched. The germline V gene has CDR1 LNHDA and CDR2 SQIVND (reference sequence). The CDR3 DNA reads TGTGCCAGTAACAGGGGGTTATTCGGAGGCTACACCTTC. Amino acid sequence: CASNRGLFGGYTF. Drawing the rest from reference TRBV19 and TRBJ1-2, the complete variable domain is DGGITQSPKYLFRKEGQNVTLSCEQNLNHDAMYWYRQDPGQGLRLIYYSQIVNDFQKGDIAEGYSVSREKKESFPLTVTSAQKNPTAFYLCASNRGLFGGYTFGSGTRLTVV.

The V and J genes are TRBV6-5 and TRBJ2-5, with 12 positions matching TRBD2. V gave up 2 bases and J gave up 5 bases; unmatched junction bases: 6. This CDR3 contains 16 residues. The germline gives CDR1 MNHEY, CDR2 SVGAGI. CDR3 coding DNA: TGTGCCAGCAGTTACGCGACTAGCGGGAGTTACGAGACCCAGTACTTC. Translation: CASSYATSGSYETQYF.

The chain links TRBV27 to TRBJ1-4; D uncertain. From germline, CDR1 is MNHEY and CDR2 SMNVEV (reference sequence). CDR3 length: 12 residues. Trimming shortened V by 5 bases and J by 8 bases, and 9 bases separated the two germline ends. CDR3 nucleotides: TGTGCCAGCAGTCCCTCTCGCGAAAAACTGTTTTTT. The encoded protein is CASSPSREKLFF.

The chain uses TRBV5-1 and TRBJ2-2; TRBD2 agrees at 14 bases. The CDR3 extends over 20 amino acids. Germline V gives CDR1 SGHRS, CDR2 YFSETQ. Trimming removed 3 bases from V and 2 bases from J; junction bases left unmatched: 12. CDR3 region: CASSWIGGLAGVSNTGELFF. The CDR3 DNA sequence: TGCGCCAGCAGCTGGATTGGGGGACTAGCGGGAGTGTCTAACACCGGGGAGCTGTTTTTT.

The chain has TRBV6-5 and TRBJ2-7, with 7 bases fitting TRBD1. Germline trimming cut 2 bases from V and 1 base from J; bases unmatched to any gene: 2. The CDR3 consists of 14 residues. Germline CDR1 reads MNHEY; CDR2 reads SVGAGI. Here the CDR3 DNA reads TGTGCCAGCAGTTACCGGGACAGATCCTACGAGCAGTACTTC. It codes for CASSYRDRSYEQYF.

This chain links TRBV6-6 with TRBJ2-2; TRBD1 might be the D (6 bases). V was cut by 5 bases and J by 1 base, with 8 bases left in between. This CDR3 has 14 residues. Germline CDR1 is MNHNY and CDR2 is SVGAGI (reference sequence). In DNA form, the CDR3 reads TGTGCCAGCAGTCCGGGACAGAACACCGGGGAGCTGTTTTTT. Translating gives CASSPGQNTGELFF.

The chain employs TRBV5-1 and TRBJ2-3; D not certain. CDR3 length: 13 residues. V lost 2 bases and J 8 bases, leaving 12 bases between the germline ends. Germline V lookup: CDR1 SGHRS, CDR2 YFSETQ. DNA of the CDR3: TGCGCCAGCAGCTTAGAACCCGGGCGTACGCAGTATTTT. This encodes CASSLEPGRTQYF.